Presented here are 29 T cell receptor beta chains from one specimen sequenced in a study of TIL therapy for anti-PD-1-resistant metastatic lung cancer. Time point here: pre-treatment sample, taken before nivolumab and TIL therapy. The libraries were made with immunoSEQ v3. The assay was immunoSEQ multiplex PCR, and TCRdb's table has in-frame clones only and misses some. The repertoire holds some 45,000 clones, 80% to 90% seen once, with 5% in the top ten. Sequencing used blood, obtained at baseline. The receptors here all came from a person aged 25 to 79 with non-small cell lung cancer.

The gene calls are TRBV27 and TRBJ1-6, with a possible D match to TRBD1 (5 bases). The V end lost 2 bases, the J end lost 10 bases, and 9 bases lay between the germline ends. CDR1 MNHEY and CDR2 SMNVEV come from the germline V gene (reference sequence). The CDR3 sequence is 13 residues long. The CDR3 region has the DNA TGTGCCAGCAGTTTAGTGAGGGACTCACCCCTCCACTTT. It specifies CASSLVRDSPLHF.

This chain joins TRBV5-1 and TRBJ2-3, with D maybe TRBD1 (6 bases). Trimming stripped 1 base from V and 4 bases from J, with 10 bases between. Germline V lookup: CDR1 SGHRS, CDR2 YFSETQ. This CDR3 is built from 14 residues. CDR3 sequence: CASSLSSGADTQYF. The CDR3 nucleotides read TGCGCCAGCAGCTTGTCGTCAGGGGCAGATACGCAGTATTTT.

CDR3 sequence: CASSDIGEAAEAFF. The CDR3 DNA reads as TGTGCCAGCAGTGACATCGGGGAGGCGGCTGAAGCTTTCTTT. The chain links TRBV6-1 to TRBJ1-1, with D hard to call. V lost 3 bases and J 6 bases, leaving 14 bases between the germline ends. This CDR3 comprises 14 residues. Germline CDR1 and CDR2: MNHNS and SASEGT.

A single count supports this clone. J is TRBJ2-7 and V is TRBV4-1, with D maybe TRBD1 (6 bases). This CDR3 spans 15 amino acids. Between the trimmed V and J ends, which lost 3 bases and 3 bases, there was a span of 15 bases. Germline V gives CDR1 MGHRA, CDR2 YSYEKL. The CDR3 loop is CASSQKTGPIYEQYF. The CDR3 DNA reads TGCGCCAGCAGCCAGAAGACAGGACCGATCTACGAGCAGTACTTC.

This clone was seen only a few times. The genes are TRBV6-2 or TRBV6-3 and TRBJ2-1; D is ambiguous. The CDR3 has 14 amino acids. The germline V gene has CDR1 MNHEY and CDR2 SVGEGT. V lost 6 bases and J lost 6, with 15 bases in between. The chain's CDR3 is CASSSPRGGNEQFF. Written as DNA, the CDR3 is TGTGCCAGCAGCTCCCCCCGCGGCGGCAATGAGCAGTTCTTC.

This sequence joins TRBV6-5 and TRBJ1-1; weak D call: TRBD1 (5 bases). This CDR3 is 14 amino acids long. Germline-derived CDR1 and CDR2 are MNHEY and SVGAGI. V lost 0 bases to trimming and J lost 7 bases, with 12 bases between them. CDR3: CASSYSGAGVEAFF. In DNA form, the CDR3 reads TGTGCCAGCAGTTACTCGGGCGCGGGGGTTGAAGCTTTCTTT.

The V gene is TRBV5-5, the J gene TRBJ2-2, with D uncertain. CDR1 and CDR2 from the germline V gene are SGHKS and YYEKEE (reference sequence). Between the trimmed V and J ends, which lost 1 base and 8 bases, there was a span of 6 bases. This CDR3 has 12 amino acids. CDR3 DNA sequence: TGTGCCAGCAGCTTGCCCGGGGGGGAGCTGTTTTTT. Translation gives CASSLPGGELFF.

This chain links TRBV28 with TRBJ2-7; 7 bases are shared with TRBD2. The CDR3 runs to 13 residues. Per the germline V gene, CDR1 is MDHEN and CDR2 is SYDVKM. The junction had 1 base not matched to a gene; V was cut back by 5 bases and J by 0 bases. CDR3 bases: TGTGCCAGCAGTGGGGACTACTCCTACGAGCAGTACTTC. Translation gives CASSGDYSYEQYF. The whole variable domain, filled in from reference TRBV28 and TRBJ2-7, reads DVKVTQSSRYLVKRTGEKVFLECVQDMDHENMFWYRQDPGLGLRLIYFSYDVKMKEKGDIPEGYSVSREKKERFSLILESASTNQTSMYLCASSGDYSYEQYFGPGTRLTVT.

The CDR3 region is CASAIGGDSTYEQYF. CDR3 DNA sequence: TGTGCCAGCGCTATAGGGGGAGACAGTACCTACGAGCAGTACTTC. The rearrangement links TRBV28 to TRBJ2-7; weak D call: TRBD1 (6 bases). Germline CDR1 MDHEN, CDR2 SYDVKM. Between the trimmed V and J ends, which lost 8 bases and 2 bases, there was a span of 19 bases. The CDR3 sequence is 15 residues long. The full variable domain, completed using reference TRBV28 and TRBJ2-7, is DVKVTQSSRYLVKRTGEKVFLECVQDMDHENMFWYRQDPGLGLRLIYFSYDVKMKEKGDIPEGYSVSREKKERFSLILESASTNQTSMYLCASAIGGDSTYEQYFGPGTRLTVT.

The V call is TRBV9, the J call TRBJ2-5; tentatively, D is TRBD2 (5 bases). The CDR3 is 13 amino acids. The V end lost 0 bases, the J end lost 5 bases, and 8 bases lay between the germline ends. CDR1 and CDR2 (germline): SGDLS, YYNGEE. CDR3 nucleotides: TGTGCCAGCAGCGTAGCCGGGGAGGAGACCCAGTACTTC. It translates to CASSVAGEETQYF.

The rearrangement joins TRBV7-2 to TRBJ2-1; tentative D call: TRBD2 (7 bases). The germline V gene encodes CDR1 SGHTA and CDR2 FQGNSA. The CDR3 extends over 15 amino acids. V was pared by 4 bases and J by 0 bases, with 10 bases between. CDR3 protein: CASSSGGPSYNEQFF. DNA for the CDR3: TGTGCCAGCAGCTCCGGGGGGCCCTCCTACAATGAGCAGTTCTTC. The full variable domain, rest sourced from reference TRBV7-2 and TRBJ2-1, is GAGVSQSPSNKVTEKGKDVELRCDPISGHTALYWYRQSLGQGLEFLIYFQGNSAPDKSGLPSDRFSAERTGGSVSTLTIQRTQQEDSAVYLCASSSGGPSYNEQFFGPGTRLTVL.

This clone was detected once. The genes are TRBV5-1 and TRBJ2-1, with 9 bases aligning to TRBD2. The V segment lost 3 bases and the J segment 13 bases; nucleotides outside the gene matches: 14. CDR3 length equals 15 residues. Germline CDR1 is SGHRS and CDR2 is YFSETQ. CDR3 loop: CASSSAMASGVGQFF. The CDR3 DNA reads as TGCGCCAGCAGCTCCGCCATGGCTAGCGGGGTAGGCCAGTTCTTC.

The chain employs TRBV5-5 and TRBJ1-4; 8 bases line up with TRBD1. The V gene end was trimmed by 1 base and the J gene end by 4 bases; junction bases not matched to a gene: 6. The CDR3 totals 16 residues. Per germline, CDR1 SGHKS and CDR2 YYEKEE (reference sequence). Written as DNA, the CDR3 is TGTGCCAGCAGCTTGCGGCAGGGGGCATATAATGAAAAACTGTTTTTT. Translated: CASSLRQGAYNEKLFF.

The chain combines TRBV21-1 with TRBJ2-7. TRBV21-1 is deemed a pseudogene. This CDR3 has 13 residues. The CDR3 loop reads CASNPPASYEQYF. CDR3 in DNA: TGTGCCAGCAACCCCCCCGCTTCCTACGAGCAGTACTTC.

The V call is TRBV6-5, the J call TRBJ1-5; D may be TRBD1 (6 bases). Germline CDR1 MNHEY, CDR2 SVGAGI. CDR3 length: 13 amino acids. V shed 6 bases and J shed 4 bases, with 10 bases lying between them. CDR3 coding DNA: TGTGCCAGCAGGACGGACAGTAATCAGCCCCAGCATTTT. Translation gives CASRTDSNQPQHF.

A single count supports this clone. The genes are TRBV12-3 or TRBV12-4 and TRBJ2-3; 9 positions match TRBD1. The CDR3 extends over 13 amino acids. J gave up 7 bases and V 7 bases, and 6 bases lay outside the gene matches. The CDR3 DNA reads TGTGCCAGCATCCAGGGGACAGGGAATACGCAGTATTTT. Translated, it gives CASIQGTGNTQYF.

V and J are TRBV18 and TRBJ2-7, with 12 nucleotides matching TRBD2. Unmatched junction bases numbered 7, after V lost 3 bases and J lost 4 bases. CDR1 and CDR2 (germline): KGHSH, LQKENI. The CDR3 totals 16 residues. CDR3 amino acids: CASSPQGTSGLYEQYF. The CDR3 coding sequence is TGTGCCAGCTCACCCCAGGGGACTAGCGGGCTTTACGAGCAGTACTTC.

The chain employs TRBV6-5 and TRBJ1-4, with D maybe TRBD1 (6 bases). This CDR3 contains 15 residues. Germline CDR1 reads MNHEY; CDR2 reads SVGAGI. The V end was cut by 6 bases, the J end by 7 bases, with 18 bases between. For the CDR3, the DNA is TGTGCCAGCAGAAAAAAACCAGGGGCGGCTGAAAAACTGTTTTTT. Its protein is CASRKKPGAAEKLFF.

This clone was seen a single time. The chain joins TRBV5-6 to TRBJ1-1, with 7 bases fitting TRBD1. In germline, CDR1 is SGHDT, CDR2 YYEEEE. The CDR3 runs to 14 residues. V gave up 3 bases and J gave up 8 bases; unmatched junction bases: 10. The CDR3 nucleotides are TGTGCCAGCAGCTCCGGACAGGTTGTCCTAGAAGCTTTCTTT. Translating it yields CASSSGQVVLEAFF.

The genes are TRBV6-1 and TRBJ1-5, with TRBD1 as a possible D gene (5 bases). The ends were cut back, 1 base at V and 7 bases at J, with 11 bases in the middle. The CDR3 sequence is 14 residues long. Germline V CDR1 and CDR2: MNHNS, SASEGT. The CDR3 DNA reads as TGTGCCAGCAGTGAAGGGCAGGGTGGCCAGCCCCAGCATTTT. Translation: CASSEGQGGQPQHF.

The chain employs TRBV7-8 and TRBJ2-3, with TRBD2 matching over 10 bases. With V trimmed by 4 bases and J by 0 bases, 4 bases remained unmatched. Germline V CDR1 and CDR2: SGHVS, FQNEAQ. The CDR3 is 16 residues long. The DNA for the CDR3 is TGTGCCAGCAGCTATCCGGGACTAGCGAGCACAGATACGCAGTATTTT. It codes for CASSYPGLASTDTQYF. The full variable domain, with the rest looked up from reference TRBV7-8 and TRBJ2-3, is GAGVSQSPRYKVAKRGQDVALRCDPISGHVSLFWYQQALGQGPEFLTYFQNEAQLDKSGLPSDRFFAERPEGSVSTLKIQRTQQEDSAVYLCASSYPGLASTDTQYFGPGTRLTVL.

This clone occurred once. This rearrangement joins TRBV20-1 to TRBJ2-5; D is unclear. The germline V gene has CDR1 DFQATT and CDR2 SNEGSKA (reference sequence). This CDR3 contains 11 residues. Trimming left V 3 bases short and J 3 bases short, with 5 bases between. CDR3 sequence reads: CSASREETQYF. DNA of the CDR3: TGCAGTGCTAGTAGGGAAGAGACCCAGTACTTC.

This sequence joins TRBV19 and TRBJ1-5; 9 positions match TRBD1. CDR1 is LNHDA, CDR2 SQIVND, per germline (reference sequence). The CDR3 extends over 13 amino acids. Unmatched junction bases numbered 4, after V lost 9 bases and J lost 4 bases. This CDR3 reads CASKTGGNQPQHF. The DNA of the CDR3 is TGTGCCAGCAAGACAGGGGGGAATCAGCCCCAGCATTTT.

The V and J genes are TRBV6-5 and TRBJ1-6; no firm D call. Trimming took 7 bases from V and 4 from J, leaving 8 bases between them. The germline gives CDR1 MNHEY, CDR2 SVGAGI. The CDR3 sequence is 13 residues long. The CDR3 region has the DNA TGTGCCAGCATGGGGTTTTATAATTCACCCCTCCACTTT. Translating it yields CASMGFYNSPLHF.

This chain links TRBV28 with TRBJ1-5; D is perhaps TRBD1 (5 bases). Germline loops: CDR1 MDHEN, CDR2 SYDVKM. With 11 bases removed from V and 3 bases from J, the gap between germline ends came to 17 bases. The CDR3 sequence is 14 residues long. CDR3 residues: CAGSLGGLNQPQHF. For the CDR3, the DNA is TGTGCCGGGTCCCTCGGGGGTCTCAATCAGCCCCAGCATTTT.

V usage is TRBV7-2 and J usage is TRBJ1-4; D is undetermined. V was clipped by 0 bases and J by 2 bases, with 10 bases between them. Germline CDR1 SGHTA, CDR2 FQGNSA. This CDR3 has 16 amino acids. Here the CDR3 reads CASSLATGLTNEKLFF. DNA of the CDR3: TGTGCCAGCAGCTTAGCGACCGGGTTGACTAATGAAAAACTGTTTTTT.

The chain has TRBV4-3 and TRBJ1-6; 7 nucleotides align to TRBD1. This CDR3 is built from 17 residues. Germline V gene lookup returns CDR1 LGHNA and CDR2 YSLEER. The ends lost 4 bases at V and 0 bases at J; junction bases unmatched: 6. The DNA for the CDR3 is TGCGCCAGCAGCCCAGCAGGGGGAAGCTCCTATAATTCACCCCTCCACTTT. Its protein product is CASSPAGGSSYNSPLHF.

The rearrangement uses TRBV11-2 and TRBJ2-5; D is possibly TRBD1 (6 bases). The CDR3 spans 14 residues. Trimming pared 5 bases from V and 1 base from J, leaving 11 bases between. Germline loops: CDR1 SGHAT, CDR2 FQNNGV. In DNA form, the CDR3 reads TGTGCCAGCAGCCCTATACAGGGCCAAGAGACCCAGTACTTC. Its translation: CASSPIQGQETQYF.

The V call is TRBV5-6, the J call TRBJ1-5; 10 nucleotides align to TRBD1. Germline CDR1 and CDR2: SGHDT and YYEEEE. The CDR3 runs to 15 residues. The junction had 10 bases not matched to a gene; V was cut back by 7 bases and J by 6 bases. The CDR3 region is CASQLGQGEFQPQHF. The CDR3 DNA is TGTGCCAGCCAACTTGGACAGGGGGAGTTTCAGCCCCAGCATTTT.